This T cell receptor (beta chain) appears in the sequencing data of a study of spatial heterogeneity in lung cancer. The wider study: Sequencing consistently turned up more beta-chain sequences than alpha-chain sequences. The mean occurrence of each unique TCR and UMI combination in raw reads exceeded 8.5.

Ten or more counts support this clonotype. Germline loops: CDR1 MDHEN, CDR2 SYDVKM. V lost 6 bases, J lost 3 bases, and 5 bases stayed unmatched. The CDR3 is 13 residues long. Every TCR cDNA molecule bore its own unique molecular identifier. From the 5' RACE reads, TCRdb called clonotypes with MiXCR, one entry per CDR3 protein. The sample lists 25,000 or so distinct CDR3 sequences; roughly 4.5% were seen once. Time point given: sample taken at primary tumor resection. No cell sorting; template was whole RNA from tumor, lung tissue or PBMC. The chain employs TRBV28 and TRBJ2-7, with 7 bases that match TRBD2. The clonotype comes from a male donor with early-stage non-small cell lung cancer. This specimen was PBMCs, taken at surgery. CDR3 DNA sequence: TGTGCCAGCAGGGGGGGAGGGTACTACGAGCAGTACTTC. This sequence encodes CASRGGGYYEQYF.